This T cell receptor (beta chain) originates from a study of T-cell reconstitution after alpha-beta-depleted transplantation in children. Study findings and constraints: Expanded graft clones, several hundred of them, were reportedly the source of alpha-beta T cells about two months after transplant. Some patients showed high day-60 TCRbeta diversity, which derived from surviving recipient T cells and thymic progenitors. Most T-cell counts and diversity one year after the transplant came from T cells that were newly produced.

CDR3 length: 14 residues. V dropped 8 bases and J dropped 7 bases, with 20 bases sitting between them. In this sample, this clonotype turned up a few times. Its antigen is as yet unknown. Unique molecular identifiers featured in how the TCRbeta library was prepared. Using its own MiXCR run on the PCR reads, TCRdb lists one record per CDR3 protein. The data contain around 490,000 distinct CDR3 sequences, around 10% of them singletons. Specimen: PBMCs, mostly from graft donor cells, collected 180 days after TCRalphabeta/CD19-depleted stem cell transplant. The chain couples TRBV12-3 or TRBV12-4 to TRBJ1-1; tentatively, D is TRBD1 (5 bases). This receptor was obtained from a female patient aged 2-9 years who had a stem cell transplant for aplastic anemia, so the T cells may come from the graft donor. CDR3: CASGSGGFGGEAFF. Here the CDR3 DNA reads TGTGCCAGCGGAAGTGGGGGGTTCGGGGGTGAAGCTTTCTTT.